These 24 T cell receptor beta chains originate from one sample sequenced in a study of T cell repertoires in cytomegalovirus infection. TCRdb re-derived calls from the reads in MiXCR, one entry per CDR3 protein. The table lists fewer than 300,000 distinct CDR3 sequences, roughly 23% of them singletons, with approximately 15% in the top ten. Sequencing input: PBMCs. These receptors were collected from a human donor in good health (CMV status not recorded). Some clones in this sample may be carry-over from other donors' samples.

This clonotype was seen a handful of times. The chain joins TRBV11-2 to TRBJ2-3; the D gene is possibly TRBD1 (5 bases). Germline CDR1 reads SGHAT; CDR2 reads FQNNGV. V was shortened by 1 base and J by 4 bases, with 12 bases between the two germline ends. The CDR3 spans 15 residues. CDR3: CASSLGQGPADTQYF. DNA of the CDR3: TGTGCCAGCAGCTTAGGTCAGGGTCCCGCAGATACGCAGTATTTT. Full variable domain (remainder filled in from reference TRBV11-2 and TRBJ2-3): EAGVAQSPRYKIIEKRQSVAFWCNPISGHATLYWYQQILGQGPKLLIQFQNNGVVDDSQLPKDRFSAERLKGVDSTLKIQPAKLEDSAVYLCASSLGQGPADTQYFGPGTRLTVL.

A few counts support this clonotype. The chain links TRBV6-5 to TRBJ2-7; D is perhaps TRBD1 (7 bases). This CDR3 spans 16 amino acids. Trimming left V 2 bases short and J 4 bases short, with 18 bases between. The germline gives CDR1 MNHEY, CDR2 SVGAGI. The CDR3 is CASSYAGQQYKYEQYF. The CDR3 DNA reads TGTGCCAGCAGTTACGCGGGACAGCAATACAAATACGAGCAGTACTTC.

The sample holds many counts of this clonotype. The chain joins TRBV28 to TRBJ1-1; 7 bases fit TRBD1. This CDR3 region has 15 residues. Germline loops: CDR1 MDHEN, CDR2 SYDVKM. With V trimmed by 5 bases and J by 0 bases, 6 bases remained unmatched. CDR3 amino acids: CASSILQGLNTEAFF. In DNA form, the CDR3 reads TGTGCCAGCAGTATCCTACAGGGGCTGAACACTGAAGCTTTCTTT.

This clonotype was seen a handful of times. The chain employs TRBV7-2 and TRBJ1-5; D is uncertain. The CDR3 is 16 amino acids. V lost 5 bases to trimming and J lost 5 bases, with 19 bases between them. Germline values: CDR1 SGHTA, CDR2 FQGNSA. The CDR3 DNA follows: TGTGCCAGCAGCCCACCAACTGACGGACTTTATCAGCCCCAGCATTTT. Its protein product is CASSPPTDGLYQPQHF. Filled out from reference TRBV7-2 and TRBJ1-5, the complete variable domain reads GAGVSQSPSNKVTEKGKDVELRCDPISGHTALYWYRQSLGQGLEFLIYFQGNSAPDKSGLPSDRFSAERTGGSVSTLTIQRTQQEDSAVYLCASSPPTDGLYQPQHFGDGTRLSIL.

The chain carries TRBV5-6 and TRBJ2-7; D is unclear. The V gene lost 1 base and the J gene lost 3 bases, with 8 bases spanning the gap. This CDR3 comprises 13 residues. Per germline, CDR1 SGHDT and CDR2 YYEEEE. The CDR3 here is CASSLWRYYEQYF. DNA of the CDR3: TGTGCCAGCAGCTTGTGGAGATACTACGAGCAGTACTTC.

V is TRBV20-1 and J is TRBJ2-5; 13 bases match TRBD2. This CDR3 has 17 residues. The germline V gene encodes CDR1 DFQATT and CDR2 SNEGSKA (reference sequence). Trimming took 0 bases from V and 5 from J; bases not matched to a gene: 9. DNA of the CDR3: TGCAGTGCTAGAGAGGGGACTAGCGGGATCGGTGGTGAGACCCAGTACTTC. Translation gives CSAREGTSGIGGETQYF.

This clonotype was seen at least ten times. The chain couples TRBV29-1 to TRBJ1-2, with 11 positions matching TRBD1. CDR3 length equals 14 residues. V shed 2 bases and J 8 bases; nucleotides not matched to a gene: 7. Germline V gene lookup returns CDR1 SQVTM and CDR2 ANQGSEA. This CDR3 reads CSVENPGQGGGYTF. The DNA of the CDR3 is TGCAGCGTTGAAAATCCGGGACAGGGGGGAGGCTACACCTTC. The full variable domain, its missing parts supplied by reference TRBV29-1 and TRBJ1-2, is SAVISQKPSRDICQRGTSLTIQCQVDSQVTMMFWYRQQPGQSLTLIATANQGSEATYESGFVIDKFPISRPNLTFSTLTVSNMSPEDSSIYLCSVENPGQGGGYTFGSGTRLTVV.

This clonotype turned up a few times. The chain links TRBV7-3 to TRBJ2-3; no clear D. The germline gives CDR1 SGHTA, CDR2 FQGTGA. V was shortened by 5 bases and J by 5 bases, with 8 bases between the two germline ends. The CDR3 extends over 12 amino acids. CDR3 sequence (DNA): TGTGCCAGCAGCCCGATTGGAGATACGCAGTATTTT. Amino acid sequence: CASSPIGDTQYF.

The CDR3 region is CATSREGRGLFF. In DNA, the CDR3 is TGTGCCACCAGCAGAGAGGGCAGGGGGCTGTTTTTT. This chain connects TRBV15 to TRBJ1-4; TRBD1 aligns across 7 bases. Germline-derived CDR1 and CDR2 are LNHNV and YYDKDF (reference sequence). This CDR3 is 12 amino acids long. Trimming took 0 bases from V and 14 from J; bases not matched to a gene: 3.

This clonotype was observed many times. This rearrangement joins TRBV7-2 to TRBJ2-7, with D possibly TRBD2 on 7 matching bases. The CDR3 is 15 residues long. Germline CDR1 and CDR2: SGHTA and FQGNSA. Trimming took 1 base from V and 2 from J, leaving 12 bases between them. CDR3 coding DNA: TGTGCCAGCAGCTTAGTGGGGGGGCGAGCCTACGAGCAGTACTTC. This translates into CASSLVGGRAYEQYF.

The V gene is TRBV7-2, the J gene TRBJ2-3; D ambiguous. V gave up 5 bases and J gave up 0 bases, with 18 bases separating them. Germline CDR1 SGHTA, CDR2 FQGNSA. This CDR3 is built from 17 residues. CDR3 DNA: TGTGCCAGCAGCCCCAGAGGCACAGCCTCTAGCACAGATACGCAGTATTTT. This gives the protein CASSPRGTASSTDTQYF.

The genes are TRBV4-1 and TRBJ1-2; maybe TRBD1 (6 bases). Germline V gives CDR1 MGHRA, CDR2 YSYEKL. With 0 bases removed from V and 4 bases from J, the gap between germline ends came to 15 bases. This CDR3 has 16 residues. The CDR3 region has the DNA TGCGCCAGCAGCCAAGATCAGGGACAAGCTTTCTATGGCTACACCTTC. Translated, it gives CASSQDQGQAFYGYTF.

J is TRBJ1-5 and V is TRBV7-2; 8 bases agree with TRBD1. V gave up 2 bases and J gave up 4 bases; unmatched junction bases: 7. The germline CDR1 and CDR2 sequences are SGHTA and FQGNSA. CDR3 length equals 16 residues. The CDR3 region has the DNA TGTGCCAGCAGCTTATCCGCGACAGGGGAAAATCAGCCCCAGCATTTT. Amino acids: CASSLSATGENQPQHF.

The J gene is TRBJ2-5, the V gene TRBV24-1; D is possibly TRBD2 (5 bases). V dropped 2 bases and J dropped 7 bases, with 19 bases sitting between them. Germline V gene sequence: CDR1 KGHDR, CDR2 SFDVKD. The CDR3 runs 16 residues. DNA of the CDR3: TGTGCCACCAGTGATTCGGGCGGAACCCCGAGCGGGACCCAGTACTTC. It yields the protein CATSDSGGTPSGTQYF.

The chain has TRBV30 and TRBJ1-1, with 9 positions matching TRBD1. The CDR3 contains 12 residues. Germline CDR1 and CDR2: GTSNPN and SVGIG (reference sequence). J gave up 2 bases and V 7 bases, and 2 bases lay outside the gene matches. CDR3 nucleotides: TGTGCCTTGGACAGGGGCAACACTGAAGCTTTCTTT. Its protein is CALDRGNTEAFF.

The chain couples TRBV5-1 to TRBJ1-5, with D maybe TRBD1 (6 bases). The CDR3 has 16 residues. The V gene's germline CDR1 is SGHRS and CDR2 YFSETQ. Between the trimmed V and J ends, which lost 4 bases and 2 bases, there was a span of 16 bases. CDR3 protein: CASSPGGGPGNQPQHF. CDR3 in DNA: TGCGCCAGCAGCCCCGGCGGGGGGCCGGGCAATCAGCCCCAGCATTTT. The complete variable domain, with remaining parts taken from reference TRBV5-1 and TRBJ1-5, reads KAGVTQTPRYLIKTRGQQVTLSCSPISGHRSVSWYQQTPGQGLQFLFEYFSETQRNKGNFPGRFSGRQFSNSRSEMNVSTLELGDSALYLCASSPGGGPGNQPQHFGDGTRLSIL.

V usage is TRBV19 and J usage is TRBJ2-3, with D unresolved. This CDR3 comprises 14 residues. V lost 7 bases and J lost 5, with 16 bases in between. CDR1 LNHDA and CDR2 SQIVND come from the germline V gene (reference sequence). DNA for the CDR3: TGTGCCAGTAACTGGCGCCCCTCCGAAGATACGCAGTATTTT. This sequence encodes CASNWRPSEDTQYF. The entire variable domain, with the rest obtained from reference TRBV19 and TRBJ2-3, is as follows: DGGITQSPKYLFRKEGQNVTLSCEQNLNHDAMYWYRQDPGQGLRLIYYSQIVNDFQKGDIAEGYSVSREKKESFPLTVTSAQKNPTAFYLCASNWRPSEDTQYFGPGTRLTVL.

This clonotype was recorded a few times. This chain connects TRBV7-9 to TRBJ2-7, with D possibly being TRBD1 (5 bases). This CDR3 comprises 15 residues. Germline CDR1 SEHNR, CDR2 FQNEAQ (reference sequence). The V gene lost 4 bases and the J gene lost 5 bases, with 18 bases spanning the gap. The CDR3 sequence: CASSWADRDVDEQYF. For the CDR3, the DNA is TGTGCCAGCAGCTGGGCCGACAGAGACGTGGACGAGCAGTACTTC. The whole variable domain, filled in from reference TRBV7-9 and TRBJ2-7, reads DTGVSQNPRHKITKRGQNVTFRCDPISEHNRLYWYRQTLGQGPEFLTYFQNEAQLEKSRLLSDRFSAERPKGSFSTLEIQRTEQGDSAMYLCASSWADRDVDEQYFGPGTRLTVT.

Many counts were recorded for this clonotype. V is TRBV7-6 and J is TRBJ1-4, with D possibly TRBD1 on 6 matching bases. From germline, CDR1 is SGHVS and CDR2 FNYEAQ. CDR3 length: 15 amino acids. The V gene lost 5 bases and the J gene lost 4 bases, with 14 bases spanning the gap. The CDR3 nucleotides read TGTGCCAGCAGCGTAGGACAGTGGGATAATGAAAAACTGTTTTTT. This codes for CASSVGQWDNEKLFF.

This clonotype was found once. This chain links TRBV19 with TRBJ2-2; D not resolved. V lost 7 bases and J 0 bases, leaving 6 bases between the germline ends. In germline, CDR1 is LNHDA, CDR2 SQIVND (reference sequence). The CDR3 runs to 13 residues. Here the CDR3 reads CASKTANTGELFF. CDR3 bases: TGTGCCAGTAAAACAGCGAACACCGGGGAGCTGTTTTTT.

The genes are TRBV27 and TRBJ1-2; possibly TRBD1 for D (6 bases). The CDR3 length is 12 residues. Trimming removed 5 bases at V and 8 bases at J, with 12 bases between. Germline CDR1 is MNHEY and CDR2 is SMNVEV (reference sequence). The CDR3 loop reads CASSPDSRGYTF. The CDR3 region has the DNA TGTGCCAGCAGTCCGGACAGTAGGGGCTACACCTTC.

The rearrangement joins TRBV18 to TRBJ2-7, with 7 bases fitting TRBD1. Germline loops: CDR1 KGHSH, CDR2 LQKENI. The V and J ends lost 3 bases and 1 base, in that order; junction bases with no gene match: 6. The CDR3 has 15 amino acids. CDR3 coding DNA: TGTGCCAGCTCACCCCGGGACAGCTTTTCCTACGAGCAGTACTTC. Translated: CASSPRDSFSYEQYF.

This clonotype was seen more than once but under ten times. The chain joins TRBV25-1 to TRBJ2-7, with 7 bases that match TRBD1. CDR3 length: 14 residues. V trimming: 6 bases; J trimming: 3 bases; junction bases outside the gene matches: 8. The germline CDR1 and CDR2 sequences are MGHDK and SYGVNS. CDR3 sequence (DNA): TGTGCCAGCAGCGAAGACAGGGCAGGCTACGAGCAGTACTTC. Translated, it gives CASSEDRAGYEQYF.

This clonotype occurred many times. V gene TRBV7-2 combines with J gene TRBJ2-5; D is ambiguous. Looked up from germline, CDR1 is SGHTA and CDR2 is FQGNSA. V lost 5 bases, J lost 6 bases, and 13 bases lay in between. CDR3 length equals 13 residues. The CDR3 protein is CASSIDPRKTQYF. The CDR3 region has the DNA TGTGCCAGCAGCATAGATCCCCGGAAGACCCAGTACTTC.